The sequence of this T cell receptor (beta chain) was determined in a study of T cell responses to AZD1222 COVID-19 vaccine (dated by TCRdb to the early 2020s). Some background on the complete study: AZD1222 recipients with second doses at about 4 weeks or about 12 weeks were pooled, because spike-specific TCR depth and breadth did not differ between schedules. A total of about 230 trial participants underwent TCR sequencing, of whom around 200 received two doses of AZD1222 and around 26 received two doses of the MenACWY control vaccine. Enrollment into the trials was organized by age into subgroups of 18-55, 56-69 and 70-plus years, and those subgroups contained about 160, 30 and 59 TCR-sequenced participants, respectively. General conclusions and limits of the study: Conclusions about previously exposed vaccinees were limited because only a handful of AZD1222 recipients were SARS-CoV-2 seropositive at baseline. After two AZD1222 doses, spike-specific TCR breadth and depth were significantly higher than at day 0 and than in MenACWY recipients. Most participants were white British and females outnumbered males, and the authors suggested that clonal diversity may have been underestimated. In the small 56-69-year group, the increase in depth fell short of significance, most likely because of low power. Because no day 14 peak-response samples were available, repertoires were characterized only after the peak T cell response. Nearly half of unique spike-specific TCRs reportedly recognized epitopes outside regions mutated in the B.1.351 and B.1.1.7 variants. CD4 TCRs associated with the vaccine covered the entire spike protein, and the dominant responses were in regions 160-218 and 743-854.

Concerning this clone itself: This receptor's antigen is unknown. Base qualities are not at hand, and no much larger clone is one base apart.

The CDR3 runs 13 residues from the cysteine to the phenylalanine. The only DNA kept is the CDR3, 39 bases in frame from the first base. Via the germline V gene, CDR1 is SNHLY and CDR2 FYNNEI. The germline ends are 13 bases apart after V is trimmed by 4 bases and J by 7 bases. Explained via the paper, the time point label denotes: baseline before first vaccination. Vaccinee samples were obtained from the UK trials COV001 and COV002, which included a single-blind randomized controlled phase 2/3 trial of AZD1222 (ChAdOx1 nCoV-19) in healthy adults. For TCRbeta chain sequencing, PBMC samples from trial participants were taken at day 0 and at day 28 after the second dose. The CDR3 regions of human TCRbeta chains were analyzed by immunosequencing. In the source study's methods: TCRs in the repertoires were compared against a reference library of SARS-CoV-2-specific TCRs that had been generated with the MIRA antigen-specificity platform. Breadth was defined as the fraction of unique TCRs that were SARS-CoV-2-associated, and depth was defined as the fraction of total T cells that were SARS-CoV-2-associated. Using the MIRA data, each spike-specific TCR was assigned both to the spike region to which the TCR was reactive and to a CD4 or CD8 class. Log10-transformed breadth and depth values were compared by one-way ANOVA with Sidak's multiple comparisons tests. In TCRdb, the immuneACCESS table is reduced to in-frame sequences with V and J assigned. These tables do not hold every clone; where another copy was compared, an unresolved V gene accounts for under half, and the others remain unexplained. From that table come the V and J calls and clone size; the DNA was used to work out D and trimming. In all, the sample holds 150,000 to 200,000 clones, and more than 85% of those were seen once. The top ten clonotypes cover 2.3% of the sample.

Sequenced here: peripheral blood, sampled on day 0 of AZD1222 vaccination. The sequence came from an adult in good health. The sequence joins TRBV2 to TRBJ1-2; TRBD1 is perhaps the D gene, given 6 matching bases. The CDR3 loop reads CASSATGLAGYTF. At the DNA level, the sequence is TGTGCCAGCAGTGCTACAGGGTTGGCTGGCTACACCTTC.